These T cell receptor beta chains were read from a single sample in a study of blood T cell repertoires in COVID-19. Profiling relied on immunoSEQ multiplex PCR, and the TCRdb table lists in-frame clones only, not all of them. The sample yields about 260,000 clones, around 87% seen once. Material for sequencing was peripheral blood. These receptor sequences come from a middle-aged woman who had recovered from COVID-19. Both conserved end residues are part of each CDR3. Fields, in order: clone size, V gene, J gene, CDR3 protein. A clone size is listed for some rows: how often the clone was seen (once, few, many), or a class if it is expanded.

>NA|TRBV5-6|TRBJ2-4
CASSGQGRLAKNIQYF
>NA|TRBV10-3|TRBJ1-6
CAISDLGSPLHF
>NA|TRBV19|TRBJ1-4
CASSHRGTSEKLFF
>NA|TRBV2|TRBJ1-6
CASRGEGDTLHF
>once|TRBV10-3|TRBJ1-6
CAISEGGYNSPLHF
>NA|TRBV3-1/TRBV3-2|TRBJ1-6
CASSPDYLGGTPYNSPLHF
>NA|TRBV6-5|TRBJ1-4
CASSTGEALFF
>NA|TRBV12-5|TRBJ1-5
CASGLTSRQSYSNQPQHF
>NA|TRBV2|TRBJ1-1
CASSLKTGSTEAFF
>NA|TRBV28|TRBJ1-1
CASSPFKGTGALSSTEAFF
>once|TRBV6-6|TRBJ2-3
CASSYSGAGVTDTQYF
>NA|TRBV2|TRBJ2-3
CASGSQTGGADTQYF
>NA|TRBV5-1|TRBJ1-1
CASSSETGMNTEAFF
>NA|TRBV11-2|TRBJ2-7
CASSLVYRDSYEQYF
>NA|TRBV30|TRBJ2-5
CAWSQKTQYF
>NA|TRBV11-2|TRBJ1-1
CASSLYGQLMNTEAFF
>NA|TRBV27|TRBJ2-3
CASSLVAGVSTDTQYF
>NA|TRBV15|TRBJ1-3
CATSRDRGNPYSGNTIYF
>NA|TRBV2|TRBJ2-3
CASRSLTDTQYF
>once|TRBV10-1|TRBJ2-1
CASSEFPDEQFF
>NA|TRBV10-3|TRBJ1-1
CAISATGNSAEAFF
>NA|TRBV7-9|TRBJ2-3
CASSLSSGEIRAQYF
>few|TRBV7-8|TRBJ1-2
CASSFAGTDGYTF
>NA|TRBV4-3|TRBJ1-1
CASSPSPTVEAANTEAFF
>NA|TRBV5-1|TRBJ1-1
CASSPGTARGFAFF
>NA|TRBV7-9|TRBJ2-3
CASRPGRTGGTDTQYF
>NA|TRBV10-3|TRBJ1-2
CAIRETGYGYTF
>few|TRBV19|TRBJ1-1
CASRSQGGNTEAFF
>NA|TRBV19|TRBJ2-3
CASSPRLRLITDTQYF
>NA|TRBV2|TRBJ1-6
CASKLGQGWTPLHF
>few|TRBV7-9|TRBJ2-3
CASSLVSGGATDTQYF
>few|TRBV3-1/TRBV3-2|TRBJ1-3
CASSQGLIPLGNTIYF
>NA|TRBV6-6|TRBJ1-5
CASSTRQGGNNQPQHF
>NA|TRBV5-6|TRBJ1-6
CASSSENRGSPLHF
>NA|TRBV3-1/TRBV3-2|TRBJ1-2
CASSQEQGARGYTF
>NA|TRBV19|TRBJ2-3
CASSIPFTDTQYF
>NA|TRBV7-8|TRBJ2-7
CASSLIGTALYEQYF
>NA|TRBV7-9|TRBJ2-1
CASSLRGQVVNEQFF
>NA|TRBV5-1|TRBJ1-5
CASSFGQGGQPQHF
>NA|TRBV19|TRBJ2-5
CASSRGAAIQETQYF
>NA|TRBV15|TRBJ1-2
CATSRDRTGLKYGYTF
>NA|TRBV5-1|TRBJ2-5
CASSLGRQGQETQYF
>once|TRBV7-9|TRBJ1-2
CASSLGPTQEGYTF
>once|TRBV4-3|TRBJ2-3
CASSRDRKSTDTQYF
>NA|TRBV18|TRBJ1-1
CASSPAGTEAFF
>NA|TRBV2|TRBJ1-5
CASSVRGINQPQHF
>NA|TRBV18|TRBJ1-1
CASSPGWGGADNTEAFF
>NA|TRBV5-1|TRBJ1-5
CASSLEAGGQPQHF
>NA|TRBV20-1|TRBJ2-7
CSASGGRSYEQYF
>NA|TRBV19|TRBJ1-5
CASSTDGDQPQHF
>NA|TRBV9|TRBJ2-1
CASTRGTGGFNSYNEQFF